Sequencing of this T cell receptor (beta chain) was carried out in a study of post-analysis software for immune sequencing data. Study details: Disease courses included relapsing-remitting, secondary progressive and progressive-relapsing multiple sclerosis.

Overall study findings and caveats: Samples made in the same batch grouped tightly together by F measure. Roughly 5 TRBV segments (TRBV5-6, TRBV5-1 and TRBV20-1 among them) occurred more frequently in patients than in controls.

The TCR beta cDNA libraries contained unique molecular identifiers. TCRdb processed the PCR reads anew with MiXCR; each CDR3 protein has one entry. The sample has 750,000 to 950,000 distinct CDR3 sequences, approximately 53% seen once. In germline, CDR1 is SQVTM, CDR2 ANQGSEA. This CDR3 is built from 15 residues. V lost 1 base to trimming and J lost 10 bases, with 20 bases between them. In its sample, this clonotype was seen a few times. What it binds is unknown. The sample taken for sequencing was blood. The chain is built from TRBV29-1 and TRBJ2-1, with D possibly being TRBD2 (5 bases). This receptor was identified in a girl aged 10 to 17 with multiple sclerosis. CDR3 amino acids: CSVEGVGSQDYEQFF. CDR3 bases: TGCAGCGTTGAAGGGGTGGGGTCCCAAGACTACGAGCAGTTCTTC.